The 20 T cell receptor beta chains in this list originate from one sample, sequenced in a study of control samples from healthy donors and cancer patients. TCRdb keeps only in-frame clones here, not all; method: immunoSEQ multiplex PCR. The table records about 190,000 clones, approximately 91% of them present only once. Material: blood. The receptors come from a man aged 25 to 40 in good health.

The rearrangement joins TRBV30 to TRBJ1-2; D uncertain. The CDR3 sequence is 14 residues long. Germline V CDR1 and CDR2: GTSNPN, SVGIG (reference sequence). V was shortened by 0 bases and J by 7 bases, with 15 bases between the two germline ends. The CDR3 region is CAWSVVMVGGGYTF. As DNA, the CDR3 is TGTGCCTGGAGTGTAGTGATGGTTGGTGGTGGCTACACCTTC.

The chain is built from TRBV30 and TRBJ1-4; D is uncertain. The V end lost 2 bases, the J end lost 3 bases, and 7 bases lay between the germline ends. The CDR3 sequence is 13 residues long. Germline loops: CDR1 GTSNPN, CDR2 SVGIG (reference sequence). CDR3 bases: TGTGCCTGGAGTTCTGGGGCTAATGAAAAACTGTTTTTT. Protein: CAWSSGANEKLFF.

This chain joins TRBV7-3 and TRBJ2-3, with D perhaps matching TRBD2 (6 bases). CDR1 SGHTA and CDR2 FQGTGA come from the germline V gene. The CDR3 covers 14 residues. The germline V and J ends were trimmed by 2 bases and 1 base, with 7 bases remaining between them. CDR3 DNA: TGTGCCAGCAGCTTAGGGACTGGCACAGATACGCAGTATTTT. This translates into CASSLGTGTDTQYF.

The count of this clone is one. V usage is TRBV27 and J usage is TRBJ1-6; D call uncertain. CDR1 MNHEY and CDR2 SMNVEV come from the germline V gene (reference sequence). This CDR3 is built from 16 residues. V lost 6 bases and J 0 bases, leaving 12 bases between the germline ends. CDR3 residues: CASRMTAYSYNSPLHF. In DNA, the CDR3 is TGTGCCAGCAGAATGACGGCTTACTCCTATAATTCACCCCTCCACTTT.

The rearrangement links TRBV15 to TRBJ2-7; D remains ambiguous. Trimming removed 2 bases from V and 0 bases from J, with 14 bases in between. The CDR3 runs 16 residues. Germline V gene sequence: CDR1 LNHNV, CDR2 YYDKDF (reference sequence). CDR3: CATSRPMTTSSYEQYF. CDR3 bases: TGTGCCACCAGCAGACCTATGACGACGAGCTCCTACGAGCAGTACTTC.

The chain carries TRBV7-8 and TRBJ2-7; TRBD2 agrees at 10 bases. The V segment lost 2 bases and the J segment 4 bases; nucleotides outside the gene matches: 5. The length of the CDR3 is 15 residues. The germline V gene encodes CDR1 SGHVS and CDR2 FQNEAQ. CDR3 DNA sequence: TGTGCCAGCAGCTTACTAGCGGGGGTCTCTTACGAGCAGTACTTC. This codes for CASSLLAGVSYEQYF.

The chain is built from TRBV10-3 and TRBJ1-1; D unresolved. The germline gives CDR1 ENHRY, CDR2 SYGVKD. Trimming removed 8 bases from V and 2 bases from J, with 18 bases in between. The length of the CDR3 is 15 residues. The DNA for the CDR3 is TGTGCCATCCGAGGTGAGGGAACAGTCAACACTGAAGCTTTCTTT. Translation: CAIRGEGTVNTEAFF.

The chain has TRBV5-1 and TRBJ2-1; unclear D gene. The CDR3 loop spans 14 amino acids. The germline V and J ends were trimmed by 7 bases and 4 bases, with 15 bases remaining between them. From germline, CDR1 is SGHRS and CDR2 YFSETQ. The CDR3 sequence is CASSSGGLYNEQFF. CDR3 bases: TGCGCCAGCTCCTCCGGTGGTCTTTACAATGAGCAGTTCTTC.

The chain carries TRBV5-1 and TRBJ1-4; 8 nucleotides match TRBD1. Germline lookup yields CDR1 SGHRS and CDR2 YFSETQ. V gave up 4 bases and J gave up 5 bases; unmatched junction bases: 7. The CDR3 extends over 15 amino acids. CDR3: CASSPTDRGNEKLFF. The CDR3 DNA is TGCGCCAGCAGCCCGACAGACAGGGGAAATGAAAAACTGTTTTTT.

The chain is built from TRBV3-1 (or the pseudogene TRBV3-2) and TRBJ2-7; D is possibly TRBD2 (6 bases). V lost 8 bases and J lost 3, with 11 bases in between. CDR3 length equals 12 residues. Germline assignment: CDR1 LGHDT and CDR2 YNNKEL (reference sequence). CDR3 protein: CASGGLDYEQYF. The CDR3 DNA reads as TGTGCCAGCGGGGGACTGGACTACGAGCAGTACTTC.

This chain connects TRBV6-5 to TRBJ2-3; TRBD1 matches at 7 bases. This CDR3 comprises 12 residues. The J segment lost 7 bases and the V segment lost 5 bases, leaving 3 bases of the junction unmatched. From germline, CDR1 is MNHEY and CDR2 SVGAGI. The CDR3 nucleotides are TGTGCCAGCAGTCGACAGGGATATACGCAGTATTTT. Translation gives CASSRQGYTQYF.

Here the CDR3 DNA reads TGCGCCAGCAGTGGGGAACAGGGTCCTGGCTACGAGCAGTACTTC. Its protein is CASSGEQGPGYEQYF. V usage is TRBV10-1 and J usage is TRBJ2-7, with a weak D call TRBD1 (6 bases). CDR3 size: 15 residues. Looked up from germline, CDR1 is WNHNN and CDR2 is SYGVQD (reference sequence). Trimming removed 4 bases from V and 3 bases from J, with 16 bases in between.

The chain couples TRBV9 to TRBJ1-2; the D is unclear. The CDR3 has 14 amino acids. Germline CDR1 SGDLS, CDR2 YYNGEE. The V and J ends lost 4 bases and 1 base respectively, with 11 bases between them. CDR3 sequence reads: CASSTETDNYGYTF. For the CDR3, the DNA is TGTGCCAGCAGCACAGAGACGGATAACTATGGCTACACCTTC.

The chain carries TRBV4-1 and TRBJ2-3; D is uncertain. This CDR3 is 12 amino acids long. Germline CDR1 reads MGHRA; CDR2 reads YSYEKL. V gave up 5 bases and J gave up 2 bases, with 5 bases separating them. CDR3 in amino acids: CASSGSTDTQYF. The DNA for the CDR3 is TGCGCCAGCAGCGGGTCCACAGATACGCAGTATTTT.

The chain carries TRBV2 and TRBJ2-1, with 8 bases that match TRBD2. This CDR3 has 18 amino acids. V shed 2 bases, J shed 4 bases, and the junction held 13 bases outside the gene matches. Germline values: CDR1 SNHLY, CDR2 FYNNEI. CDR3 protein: CASSEFFGGATLYNEQFF. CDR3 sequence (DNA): TGTGCCAGCAGTGAATTTTTCGGGGGGGCCACCCTATACAATGAGCAGTTCTTC.

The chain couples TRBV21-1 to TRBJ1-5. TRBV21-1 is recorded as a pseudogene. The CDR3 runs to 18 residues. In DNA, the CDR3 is TGTGCCAGCAGCGGACTAGGGGCAGGGGCATTGAGCAATCAGCCCCAGCATTTT. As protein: CASSGLGAGALSNQPQHF.

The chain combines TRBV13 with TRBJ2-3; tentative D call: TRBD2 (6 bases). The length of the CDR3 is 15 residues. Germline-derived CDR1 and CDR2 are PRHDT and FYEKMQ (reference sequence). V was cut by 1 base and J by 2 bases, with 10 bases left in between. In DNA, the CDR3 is TGTGCCAGCAGCTTAGCGGGGGACTTCACAGATACGCAGTATTTT. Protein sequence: CASSLAGDFTDTQYF.

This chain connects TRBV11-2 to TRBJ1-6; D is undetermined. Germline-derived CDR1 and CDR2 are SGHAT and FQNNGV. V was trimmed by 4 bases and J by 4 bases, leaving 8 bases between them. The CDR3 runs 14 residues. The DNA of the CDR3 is TGTGCCAGCAGCTCACAGTCATATAATTCACCCCTCCACTTT. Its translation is CASSSQSYNSPLHF.

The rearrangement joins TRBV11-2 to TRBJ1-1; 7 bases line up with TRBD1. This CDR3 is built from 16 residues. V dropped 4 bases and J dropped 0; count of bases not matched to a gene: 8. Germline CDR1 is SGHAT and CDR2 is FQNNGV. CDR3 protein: CASSSKTGLMNTEAFF. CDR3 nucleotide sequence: TGTGCCAGCAGCTCTAAGACAGGGCTAATGAACACTGAAGCTTTCTTT.

In DNA, the CDR3 is TGTGCCGGGCAGGACGGACGGAACACTGAAGCTTTCTTT. This gives the protein CAGQDGRNTEAFF. The chain couples TRBV12-3 or TRBV12-4 to TRBJ1-1; D is unresolved. This CDR3 has 13 residues. Trimming stripped 11 bases from V and 1 base from J, with 14 bases between.